This TCR beta chain stems from a study of blood T cell repertoires in COVID-19. The data were produced by immunoSEQ multiplex PCR, yet TCRdb's version contains in-frame clones alone and is incomplete. Of 55,000 to 80,000 clones in the sample, 70% to 85% are singletons; the top ten hold roughly 0.83%. Germline lookup yields CDR1 SNHLY and CDR2 FYNNEI. There are 14 residues in the CDR3. V shed 5 bases and J shed 1 base, with 11 bases lying between them. The chain couples TRBV2 to TRBJ2-5; no clear D. The clonotype was recovered from a woman in her 70s with acute or convalescent COVID-19. Sequencing input: peripheral blood. As DNA, the CDR3 is TGTGCCAGCAGTCCGCCAGCGCTCCAAGAGACCCAGTACTTC. It encodes CASSPPALQETQYF.